This T cell receptor (beta chain) was identified during a study of blood T cell repertoires in COVID-19. Study overall: T cells, B-cell-depleted T cells, or PBMCs supplied cDNA or gDNA.

Study processing details: Cell counts per sample came from amplifying reference gene primers. This table comes from immunoSEQ multiplex PCR, and its TCRdb copy is limited to in-frame clones, with some not included. That table supplies the V and J calls and clone size; D and trimming were determined from the DNA. The table records about 150,000 clones, 84% of them present only once. The TCR was taken from a man aged 70 or older with acute or convalescent COVID-19. The sample consisted of peripheral blood.

DNA of the CDR3: TGTGCCAGCTCACCAACACTAGCTGGGGATGAGCAGTTCTTC. Its translation is CASSPTLAGDEQFF. V usage is TRBV18 and J usage is TRBJ2-1; D is possibly TRBD2 (6 bases). Germline values: CDR1 KGHSH, CDR2 LQKENI. The ends were cut back, 2 bases at V and 8 bases at J, with 13 bases in the middle. CDR3 length: 14 amino acids.